This is a list of T cell receptor beta chains from one sample in a study of blood T cell repertoires in COVID-19. Sequenced by immunoSEQ multiplex PCR; TCRdb stores in-frame clones only, minus some. The sample shows roughly 200,000 clones, 70% to 90% of them seen only once. Sequenced input: peripheral blood. These receptors all stem from a woman over 75 with acute or convalescent COVID-19. Both conserved end residues are part of each CDR3. D genes are given only for firm matches. A clone size is listed for some rows: how often the clone was seen (once, few, many), or a class if it is expanded.

v_call: TRBV7-2
cdr3_length: 15
d_call: TRBD1
j_call: TRBJ1-2
clone_size: -
cdr3_aa: CASSLILGQGRGYTF
cdr3_nt: TGTGCCAGCAGCTTAATTTTGGGACAGGGCAGGGGCTACACCTTC

v_call: TRBV18
cdr3_length: 14
d_call: -
j_call: TRBJ2-6
clone_size: once
cdr3_aa: CASSPLLGANVLTF
cdr3_nt: TGTGCCAGCTCACCACTTCTTGGGGCCAACGTCCTGACTTTC

v_call: TRBV19
cdr3_length: 17
d_call: TRBD1
j_call: TRBJ2-1
clone_size: -
cdr3_aa: CASSRTVGQSSYNEQFF
cdr3_nt: TGTGCCAGTAGTCGAACAGTGGGACAGAGCTCCTACAATGAGCAGTTCTTC

v_call: TRBV15
cdr3_length: 14
d_call: -
j_call: TRBJ2-1
clone_size: -
cdr3_aa: CASSAEVSYNEQFF
cdr3_nt: TGTGCCTCGTCAGCGGAGGTTTCCTACAATGAGCAGTTCTTC

v_call: TRBV6-5
cdr3_length: 13
d_call: -
j_call: TRBJ1-1
clone_size: -
cdr3_aa: CASSYSRVTEAFF
cdr3_nt: TGTGCCAGCAGTTACTCGAGGGTGACTGAAGCTTTCTTT

v_call: TRBV5-1
cdr3_length: 16
d_call: -
j_call: TRBJ1-2
clone_size: -
cdr3_aa: CASSLFPQAARASYTF
cdr3_nt: TGCGCCAGCAGCTTGTTCCCCCAGGCCGCCCGTGCAAGCTACACCTTC

v_call: TRBV28
cdr3_length: 14
d_call: -
j_call: TRBJ1-2
clone_size: -
cdr3_aa: CASSLPTGGGGYTF
cdr3_nt: TGTGCCAGCAGTTTACCGACAGGCGGGGGCGGCTACACCTTC

v_call: TRBV5-1
cdr3_length: 15
d_call: TRBD2
j_call: TRBJ2-4
clone_size: -
cdr3_aa: CASRDLSGGSNIQYF
cdr3_nt: TGCGCCAGCAGGGACCTCTCGGGAGGTTCAAACATTCAGTACTTC

v_call: TRBV28
cdr3_length: 13
d_call: TRBD1
j_call: TRBJ1-1
clone_size: -
cdr3_aa: CASPGGMNTEAFF
cdr3_nt: TGTGCCAGCCCAGGGGGCATGAACACTGAAGCTTTCTTT

v_call: TRBV24-1
cdr3_length: 13
d_call: -
j_call: TRBJ1-5
clone_size: -
cdr3_aa: CATSDPSNQPQHF
cdr3_nt: TGTGCCACCAGTGACCCGAGCAATCAGCCCCAGCATTTT

v_call: TRBV7-2
cdr3_length: 13
d_call: TRBD2
j_call: TRBJ2-3
clone_size: -
cdr3_aa: CASSLGGLDTQYF
cdr3_nt: TGTGCCAGCAGCTTGGGGGGGTTAGATACGCAGTATTTT

v_call: TRBV18
cdr3_length: 15
d_call: -
j_call: TRBJ2-7
clone_size: -
cdr3_aa: CASSPGRRQTYEQYF
cdr3_nt: TGTGCCAGCTCACCAGGTAGGCGGCAAACCTACGAGCAGTACTTC